This TCR beta chain is drawn from a study of blood T cell repertoires in COVID-19. Sequencing used immunoSEQ multiplex PCR; TCRdb keeps in-frame clones, though not all of them. The table lists roughly 62,000 clones, 87% of them singletons. With 6 bases removed from V and 7 bases from J, the gap between germline ends came to 13 bases. This CDR3 has 14 residues. CDR1 MNHNY and CDR2 SVGAGI come from the germline V gene (reference sequence). This TCR came from a human donor with acute or convalescent COVID-19. The donor label of this sample is uncertain. Sequenced sample: peripheral blood. The gene calls are TRBV6-6 and TRBJ1-6; the D gene is possibly TRBD1 (5 bases). The CDR3 spells CASSLTGLNSPLHF. In DNA, the CDR3 is TGTGCCAGCAGCCTAACGGGACTAAATTCACCCCTCCACTTT.